A single sample gave rise to the 28 T cell receptor beta chains below, sequenced in a study of neoadjuvant anti-PD-1 for oral cavity cancer. Some clones are missing from TCRdb's copy, which holds only in-frame ones; the method was immunoSEQ multiplex PCR. The repertoire has about 14,000 clones, about 64% of them found once; the top ten carry about 2.4%. The material was PBMCs, obtained before nivolumab (anti-PD-1) treatment. These receptors were collected from a person between 40 and 85 years old with oral cavity squamous cell carcinoma.

The genes are TRBV7-2 and TRBJ2-6; D is unresolved. V was clipped by 6 bases and J by 0 bases, with 9 bases between them. Germline CDR1 and CDR2: SGHTA and FQGNSA. The CDR3 is 15 residues long. The chain's CDR3 is CASSGPGSGANVLTF. For the CDR3, the DNA is TGTGCCAGCAGTGGACCCGGCTCTGGGGCCAACGTCCTGACTTTC.

The genes are TRBV27 and TRBJ2-3, with a tentative D call TRBD2 (5 bases). The V end was cut by 6 bases, the J end by 0 bases, with 19 bases between. The germline V gene has CDR1 MNHEY and CDR2 SMNVEV (reference sequence). This CDR3 is 17 amino acids long. The DNA for the CDR3 is TGTGCCAGCAGCTCACGCGACCGGACTGCGAGCACAGATACGCAGTATTTT. Its protein product is CASSSRDRTASTDTQYF.

The chain is built from TRBV6-1 and TRBJ1-6; D is uncertain. V lost 4 bases to trimming and J lost 4 bases, with 11 bases between them. Germline V gene sequence: CDR1 MNHNS, CDR2 SASEGT. CDR3 length: 15 residues. CDR3 amino acids: CASSVVVPYNSPLHF. In DNA, the CDR3 is TGTGCCAGCAGTGTGGTGGTGCCTTATAATTCACCCCTCCACTTT.

This chain connects TRBV7-3 to TRBJ1-2; possible D gene TRBD1, 6 bases. In germline, CDR1 is SGHTA, CDR2 FQGTGA. The CDR3 is made up of 16 amino acids. The V and J ends lost 6 bases and 4 bases respectively, with 21 bases between them. The CDR3 DNA follows: TGTGCCAGCAGGGACAGTGGATCCCCACGGGGCTATGGCTACACCTTC. Amino acids: CASRDSGSPRGYGYTF.

The chain carries TRBV28 and TRBJ1-4, with a weak D call TRBD1 (6 bases). Trimming took 6 bases from V and 0 from J, leaving 11 bases between them. This CDR3 has 15 amino acids. CDR1 MDHEN and CDR2 SYDVKM come from the germline V gene. The CDR3 nucleotides are TGTGCCAGCAGCCGACGGACAGCAACTAATGAAAAACTGTTTTTT. This translates into CASSRRTATNEKLFF.

The chain couples TRBV28 to TRBJ2-2; D ambiguous. Trimming removed 6 bases from V and 0 bases from J, with 11 bases in between. From germline, CDR1 is MDHEN and CDR2 SYDVKM. CDR3 length: 15 residues. CDR3 nucleotide sequence: TGTGCCAGCAGACAAACACGTTCGAACACCGGGGAGCTGTTTTTT. It is translated as CASRQTRSNTGELFF.

The chain is built from TRBV2 and TRBJ1-1, with D perhaps matching TRBD1 (5 bases). The V gene's germline CDR1 is SNHLY and CDR2 FYNNEI. The CDR3 is 14 residues long. V lost 7 bases and J 1 base, leaving 13 bases between the germline ends. CDR3 loop: CASTTGLPNTEAFF. CDR3 in DNA: TGTGCCAGCACAACGGGACTGCCGAACACTGAAGCTTTCTTT. The complete variable domain, with remaining parts taken from reference TRBV2 and TRBJ1-1, reads EPEVTQTPSHQVTQMGQEVILRCVPISNHLYFYWYRQILGQKVEFLVSFYNNEISEKSEIFDDQFSVERPDGSNFTLKIRSTKLEDSAMYFCASTTGLPNTEAFFGQGTRLTVV.

The CDR3 DNA is TGTGCCAGCAGCTCCGAAACGAGTAGCTCCTACAATGAGCAGTTCTTC. Protein: CASSSETSSSYNEQFF. The chain employs TRBV6-4 and TRBJ2-1; D ambiguous. Germline V lookup: CDR1 MRHNA, CDR2 SNTAGT. CDR3 length: 16 amino acids. Trimming left V 6 bases short and J 0 bases short, with 15 bases between.

The V call is TRBV7-2, the J call TRBJ2-5; maybe TRBD1 (7 bases). This CDR3 spans 17 amino acids. V shed 5 bases and J shed 7 bases, with 26 bases lying between them. The germline V gene has CDR1 SGHTA and CDR2 FQGNSA. The CDR3 region is CASSVTGTARAGGTQYF. The CDR3 DNA follows: TGTGCCAGCAGCGTAACAGGGACAGCTCGAGCCGGGGGGACCCAGTACTTC.

The rearrangement joins TRBV14 to TRBJ1-6; D is unresolved. Trimming took 4 bases from V and 6 from J, leaving 7 bases between them. Germline V gene data show CDR1 as SGHDN and CDR2 as FVKESK. CDR3 length: 13 residues. The CDR3 protein is CASSPAPNSPLHF. The CDR3 DNA reads as TGTGCCAGCAGCCCCGCCCCTAATTCACCCCTCCACTTT.

The V and J genes are TRBV5-6 and TRBJ2-7; no definite D call. CDR1 is SGHDT, CDR2 YYEEEE, per germline. Trimming pared 4 bases from V and 0 bases from J, leaving 11 bases between. The length of the CDR3 is 14 residues. CDR3 in DNA: TGTGCCAGCAGCGGGGTGATTTCCTCCTACGAGCAGTACTTC. Translating gives CASSGVISSYEQYF.

Only a few counts were recorded for this clone. V is TRBV7-9 and J is TRBJ2-1; 10 bases agree with TRBD2. J was trimmed by 8 bases and V by 5 bases; bases with no gene match: 9. The CDR3 length is 15 residues. Germline V CDR1 and CDR2: SEHNR, FQNEAQ (reference sequence). CDR3 coding DNA: TGTGCCAGCAGCCCCAGGAGCGGGGGGGCCTATGAGCAGTTCTTC. Translated: CASSPRSGGAYEQFF.

This clone turned up a few times. The rearrangement joins TRBV5-5 to TRBJ2-1; unclear D gene. CDR3 length equals 13 residues. From germline, CDR1 is SGHKS and CDR2 YYEKEE (reference sequence). Trimming cost V 2 bases and J 7 bases, with 10 bases left between them. Written as DNA, the CDR3 is TGTGCCAGCAGCTTTGCGCTTTTAAATGAGCAGTTCTTC. It specifies CASSFALLNEQFF.

This clone appeared once. The chain links TRBV4-1 to TRBJ2-1, with TRBD1 matching 8 bases. Per the germline V gene, CDR1 is MGHRA and CDR2 is YSYEKL. Germline trimming cut 3 bases from V and 10 bases from J; bases unmatched to any gene: 2. The CDR3 is 12 amino acids. Here the CDR3 reads CASSHAGGEQFF. CDR3 nucleotide sequence: TGCGCCAGCAGCCACGCAGGGGGCGAGCAGTTCTTC.

The chain joins TRBV2 to TRBJ1-1; 8 positions agree with TRBD1. The germline V gene has CDR1 SNHLY and CDR2 FYNNEI. The V gene end was trimmed by 4 bases and the J gene end by 4 bases; junction bases not matched to a gene: 5. The CDR3 is 14 amino acids. CDR3 nucleotides: TGTGCCAGCAGTGGGGCAGGGGGCGTCACTGAAGCTTTCTTT. It encodes CASSGAGGVTEAFF.

This clone was counted between two and nine times. CDR3 residues: CASSPPGTGAETQYF. The CDR3, as DNA: TGTGCCAGCAGCCCACCCGGGACAGGGGCTGAGACCCAGTACTTC. The gene calls are TRBV7-2 and TRBJ2-5, with 10 bases aligning to TRBD1. V lost 5 bases and J lost 5; bases outside the gene matches: 8. CDR3 length equals 15 residues. Germline V gives CDR1 SGHTA, CDR2 FQGNSA.

CDR3 sequence (DNA): TGCGCCAGCAGCTTGGATGACAGTACCAATCAGCCCCAGCATTTT. Amino acids: CASSLDDSTNQPQHF. The rearrangement uses TRBV5-1 and TRBJ1-5, with D possibly TRBD1 on 5 matching bases. The CDR3 covers 15 residues. CDR1 SGHRS and CDR2 YFSETQ come from the germline V gene. Trimming took off 0 bases at V and 3 bases at J, with 10 bases between the two ends.

This chain uses TRBV7-8 with TRBJ2-7; D possibly corresponds to TRBD2 (6 bases). The CDR3 runs to 14 residues. The germline CDR1 and CDR2 sequences are SGHVS and FQNEAQ. With 4 bases removed from V and 0 bases from J, the gap between germline ends came to 10 bases. CDR3 DNA sequence: TGTGCCAGCAGCTCGGGACTGATCTCCTACGAGCAGTACTTC. Translated, it gives CASSSGLISYEQYF.

This clone was counted between two and nine times. The rearrangement joins TRBV7-2 to TRBJ1-2; D remains ambiguous. The germline V gene encodes CDR1 SGHTA and CDR2 FQGNSA. This CDR3 spans 14 amino acids. V was trimmed by 4 bases and J by 3 bases, leaving 12 bases between them. The chain's CDR3 is CASSSRTVDYGYTF. The CDR3 DNA sequence: TGTGCCAGCAGCTCGAGGACGGTGGACTATGGCTACACCTTC.

This clone appeared a few times. The rearrangement joins TRBV25-1 to TRBJ1-2; 9 nucleotides match TRBD1. J lost 6 bases, V lost 4 bases, and 9 bases had no gene match. The CDR3 length is 15 residues. CDR1 is MGHDK and CDR2 is SYGVNS in the germline V gene. The CDR3 sequence is CASSVQQGARHGYTF. CDR3 nucleotides: TGTGCCAGCAGTGTTCAACAGGGGGCGCGTCATGGCTACACCTTC.

The chain combines TRBV27 with TRBJ2-7, with TRBD2 matching 10 bases. J was trimmed by 2 bases and V by 2 bases; bases with no gene match: 3. From germline, CDR1 is MNHEY and CDR2 SMNVEV (reference sequence). The CDR3 is made up of 15 amino acids. The CDR3 here is CASSLGAGGPYEQYF. The CDR3 DNA follows: TGTGCCAGCAGTTTAGGAGCGGGAGGGCCCTACGAGCAGTACTTC.

The CDR3, as DNA: TGTGCCAGCAGTGAAGGCGCAGGAGGAAAGGCAGATACGCAGTATTTT. As protein: CASSEGAGGKADTQYF. The rearrangement uses TRBV6-1 and TRBJ2-3; TRBD2 is a possible D gene (5 bases). The germline gives CDR1 MNHNS, CDR2 SASEGT. CDR3 size: 16 residues. With 1 base removed from V and 4 bases from J, the gap between germline ends came to 15 bases.

The chain couples TRBV11-2 to TRBJ1-5, with a tentative D call TRBD1 (5 bases). Per germline, CDR1 SGHAT and CDR2 FQNNGV. This CDR3 has 14 amino acids. Trimming took off 3 bases at V and 1 base at J, with 7 bases between the two ends. CDR3 nucleotide sequence: TGTGCCAGCAGCTTGACAGCGAGCAATCAGCCCCAGCATTTT. Residues: CASSLTASNQPQHF.

J is TRBJ1-1 and V is TRBV18; a possible D gene is TRBD1 (5 bases). V shed 6 bases and J shed 2 bases, with 13 bases lying between them. The CDR3 spans 14 residues. Germline-derived CDR1 and CDR2 are KGHSH and LQKENI. CDR3 DNA: TGTGCCAGCTCGGGGGGACGGAGTAACACTGAAGCTTTCTTT. Its protein product is CASSGGRSNTEAFF.

The chain has TRBV28 and TRBJ2-4; TRBD1 agrees at 11 bases. V trimming: 2 bases; J trimming: 7 bases; junction bases outside the gene matches: 4. The CDR3 sequence is 15 residues long. Germline V gene sequence: CDR1 MDHEN, CDR2 SYDVKM. This chain's CDR3 is CASSLPGTGGNIQYF. Here the CDR3 DNA reads TGTGCCAGCAGTTTACCCGGGACAGGGGGGAACATTCAGTACTTC. The whole variable domain, remainder taken from reference TRBV28 and TRBJ2-4, is DVKVTQSSRYLVKRTGEKVFLECVQDMDHENMFWYRQDPGLGLRLIYFSYDVKMKEKGDIPEGYSVSREKKERFSLILESASTNQTSMYLCASSLPGTGGNIQYFGAGTRLSVL.

The V gene is TRBV27, the J gene TRBJ1-1; D is undetermined. Per the germline V gene, CDR1 is MNHEY and CDR2 is SMNVEV (reference sequence). The CDR3 totals 16 residues. The germline V and J ends were trimmed by 5 bases and 0 bases, with 16 bases remaining between them. DNA for the CDR3: TGTGCCAGCAGTCCGCTCCCCTTTGGGATGAACACTGAAGCTTTCTTT. This encodes CASSPLPFGMNTEAFF.

J is TRBJ2-2 and V is TRBV5-5, with 8 nucleotides matching TRBD1. The CDR3 consists of 15 residues. Germline V CDR1 and CDR2: SGHKS, YYEKEE (reference sequence). With V trimmed by 4 bases and J by 4 bases, 6 bases remained unmatched. The CDR3 DNA reads as TGTGCCAGCAGCGGGACAGGATGGGGCACCGGGGAGCTGTTTTTT. Its translation is CASSGTGWGTGELFF.

The chain couples TRBV4-1 to TRBJ1-1, with unresolved D. The CDR3 has 14 residues. Trimming stripped 1 base from V and 1 base from J, with 7 bases between. CDR1 is MGHRA, CDR2 YSYEKL, per germline. This chain's CDR3 is CASSQGPQNTEAFF. CDR3 nucleotide sequence: TGCGCCAGCAGCCAAGGACCCCAGAACACTGAAGCTTTCTTT.